Below, 7 T cell receptor beta chains from the same sample are listed, as sequenced in a study of blood T cell repertoires in COVID-19. Libraries were prepared by immunoSEQ multiplex PCR; TCRdb keeps only in-frame clonotypes and omits some of them. The sample has approximately 40,000 clones; around 90% are singletons. The sample comprised peripheral blood. The receptors were gathered from a woman between 65 and 79 years old with acute or convalescent COVID-19.

This chain connects TRBV3-1 (or the pseudogene TRBV3-2) to TRBJ2-5; 7 bases match TRBD1. The CDR3 runs to 13 residues. Germline CDR1 reads LGHDT; CDR2 reads YNNKEL (reference sequence). V lost 5 bases and J lost 4; bases outside the gene matches: 4. The CDR3 reads CASSSRGSETQYF. In nucleotides, the CDR3 is TGTGCCAGCAGCTCCAGGGGGTCAGAGACCCAGTACTTC.

The V gene is TRBV10-3, the J gene TRBJ2-2; 7 bases are shared with TRBD1. V lost 2 bases and J lost 9; bases outside the gene matches: 6. This CDR3 is built from 14 residues. Germline CDR1 and CDR2: ENHRY and SYGVKD. The chain's CDR3 is CAISEEGAIRELFF. CDR3 DNA: TGTGCCATCAGTGAGGAGGGGGCAATCCGGGAGCTGTTTTTT.

The chain carries TRBV6-2 or TRBV6-3 and TRBJ1-2; the D is unclear. Deletions cut 5 bases from V and 8 bases from J, with 9 bases between. Germline CDR1 is MNHEY and CDR2 is SVGEGT. The CDR3 contains 11 residues. CDR3 region: CASSNAGGYTF. The CDR3 DNA sequence: TGTGCCAGCAGTAACGCGGGGGGCTACACCTTC.

This chain uses TRBV7-2 with TRBJ1-2, with TRBD1 matching 7 bases. The ends lost 1 base at V and 4 bases at J; junction bases unmatched: 12. CDR3 length: 17 residues. Germline V CDR1 and CDR2: SGHTA, FQGNSA. Here the CDR3 DNA reads TGTGCCAGCAGCTTAGATCCGGACGAGACAGGGAGCTATGGCTACACCTTC. Translated: CASSLDPDETGSYGYTF.

V is TRBV19 and J is TRBJ1-1, with 7 bases identical to TRBD1. The V gene end was trimmed by 5 bases and the J gene end by 3 bases; junction bases not matched to a gene: 12. The CDR3 runs to 16 residues. Germline loops: CDR1 LNHDA, CDR2 SQIVND (reference sequence). In DNA form, the CDR3 reads TGTGCCAGTAGTCCAACCTGGGACAGCCGTTACACTGAAGCTTTCTTT. It translates to CASSPTWDSRYTEAFF.

The gene calls are TRBV18 and TRBJ2-7; 7 bases agree with TRBD1. The germline gives CDR1 KGHSH, CDR2 LQKENI. V lost 5 bases, J lost 5 bases, and 6 bases stayed unmatched. CDR3 length: 13 amino acids. CDR3 sequence: CASSTTGSNEQYV. DNA of the CDR3: TGTGCCAGCTCAACGACAGGGTCGAACGAGCAGTACGTC.

The chain employs TRBV10-1 and TRBJ1-6, with TRBD1 matching over 8 bases. The V segment lost 7 bases and the J segment 8 bases; nucleotides outside the gene matches: 4. Germline CDR1 is WNHNN and CDR2 is SYGVQD (reference sequence). The CDR3 consists of 13 residues. The CDR3 DNA is TGCGCCAGCACCGGGACAGGATATTCACCCCTCCACTTT. Protein sequence: CASTGTGYSPLHF.